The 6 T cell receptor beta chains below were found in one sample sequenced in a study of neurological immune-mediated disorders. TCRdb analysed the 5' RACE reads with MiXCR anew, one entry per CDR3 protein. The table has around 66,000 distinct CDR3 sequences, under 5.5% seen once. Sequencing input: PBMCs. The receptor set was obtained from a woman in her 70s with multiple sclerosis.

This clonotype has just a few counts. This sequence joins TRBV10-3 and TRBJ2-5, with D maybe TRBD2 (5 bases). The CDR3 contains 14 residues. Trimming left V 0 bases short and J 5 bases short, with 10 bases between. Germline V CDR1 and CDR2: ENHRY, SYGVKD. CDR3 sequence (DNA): TGTGCCATCAGTGAGTCATCCGGGATCGAGACCCAGTACTTC. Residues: CAISESSGIETQYF.

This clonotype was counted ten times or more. The CDR3 region is CASSLQGGANYEQYF. CDR3 sequence (DNA): TGTGCCAGCAGCTTACAAGGCGGGGCTAACTACGAGCAGTACTTC. The chain has TRBV7-9 and TRBJ2-7; tentatively, D is TRBD2 (6 bases). The V end lost 2 bases, the J end lost 3 bases, and 14 bases lay between the germline ends. This CDR3 region has 15 residues. Germline loops: CDR1 SEHNR, CDR2 FQNEAQ (reference sequence).

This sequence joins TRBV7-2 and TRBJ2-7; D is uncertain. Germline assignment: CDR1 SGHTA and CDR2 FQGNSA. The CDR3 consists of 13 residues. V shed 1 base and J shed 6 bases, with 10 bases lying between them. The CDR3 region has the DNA TGTGCCAGCAGCTTAGACAGCTACAGCGAGCAGTACTTC. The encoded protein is CASSLDSYSEQYF.

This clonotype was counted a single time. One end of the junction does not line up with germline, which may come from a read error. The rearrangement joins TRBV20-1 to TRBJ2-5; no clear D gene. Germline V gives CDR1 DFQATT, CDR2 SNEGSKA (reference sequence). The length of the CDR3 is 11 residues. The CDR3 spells CSARRQENQYF. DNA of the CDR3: TGCAGTGCTAGAAGGCAAGAGAACCAGTACTTC.

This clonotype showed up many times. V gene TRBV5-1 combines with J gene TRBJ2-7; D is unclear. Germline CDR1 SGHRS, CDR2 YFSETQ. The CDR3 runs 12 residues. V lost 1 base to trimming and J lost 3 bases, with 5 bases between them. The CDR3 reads CASSLKVYEQYF. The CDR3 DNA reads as TGCGCCAGCAGCTTGAAGGTCTACGAGCAGTACTTC.

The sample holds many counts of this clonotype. This CDR3 is CATSAESNEQFF. In DNA, the CDR3 is TGTGCCACCAGTGCTGAGAGCAATGAGCAGTTCTTC. The rearrangement joins TRBV24-1 to TRBJ2-1, with D uncertain. This CDR3 contains 12 residues. The germline V and J ends were trimmed by 5 bases and 6 bases, with 7 bases remaining between them. Germline CDR1 and CDR2: KGHDR and SFDVKD.